One and the same sample provided the 20 T cell receptor beta chains below, sequenced in a study of control samples from healthy donors and cancer patients. Sequencing was performed with immunoSEQ multiplex PCR; in TCRdb, only in-frame clones are kept and a portion is missing. The profile covers around 75,000 clones, with 92% appearing a single time and 5.8% taken by the ten largest. The sequencing input was blood. The receptors shown here come from an older woman in good health.

This clone was seen only once. The chain is built from TRBV5-6 and TRBJ1-1, with D maybe TRBD1 (6 bases). V shed 5 bases and J shed 2 bases, with 19 bases lying between them. This CDR3 has 16 amino acids. Germline CDR1 is SGHDT and CDR2 is YYEEEE. As DNA, the CDR3 is TGTGCCAGCAGACGCCAGGCGGACAGTTCTAACACTGAAGCTTTCTTT. Translation: CASRRQADSSNTEAFF.

V gene TRBV28 combines with J gene TRBJ1-6, with D hard to call. The CDR3 length is 11 residues. Trimming stripped 4 bases from V and 10 bases from J, with 5 bases between. The germline gives CDR1 MDHEN, CDR2 SYDVKM. The DNA for the CDR3 is TGTGCCAGCAGTTCTGGGTCACCCCTCCACTTT. The encoded protein is CASSSGSPLHF. Drawing the rest from reference TRBV28 and TRBJ1-6, the complete variable domain is DVKVTQSSRYLVKRTGEKVFLECVQDMDHENMFWYRQDPGLGLRLIYFSYDVKMKEKGDIPEGYSVSREKKERFSLILESASTNQTSMYLCASSSGSPLHFGNGTRLTVT.

The chain uses TRBV6-1 and TRBJ2-1; no clear D. Germline V lookup: CDR1 MNHNS, CDR2 SASEGT. The CDR3 is made up of 13 amino acids. Trimming stripped 2 bases from V and 9 bases from J, with 11 bases between. As DNA, the CDR3 is TGTGCCAGCAGTGAAACTGGGGTTGCTGAGCAGTTCTTC. Amino acid sequence: CASSETGVAEQFF.

CDR3 loop: CASSDLAGAFPPQYF. The DNA for the CDR3 is TGTGCCAGCAGCGACCTAGCGGGAGCCTTCCCTCCGCAGTATTTT. This rearrangement joins TRBV7-2 to TRBJ2-3, with 10 bases aligning to TRBD2. With 5 bases clipped from V and 10 bases from J, the junction kept 12 bases outside the gene matches. This CDR3 region has 15 residues. Germline V gene lookup returns CDR1 SGHTA and CDR2 FQGNSA.

The count of this clone is one. The chain uses TRBV30 and TRBJ1-5, with a tentative D call TRBD1 (6 bases). The CDR3 loop spans 17 amino acids. CDR1 and CDR2 from the germline V gene are GTSNPN and SVGIG (reference sequence). The ends were cut back, 2 bases at V and 3 bases at J, with 20 bases in the middle. This CDR3 is CAWSPQSGRGYNQPQHF. The DNA for the CDR3 is TGTGCCTGGAGTCCACAAAGTGGCAGGGGATACAATCAGCCCCAGCATTTT.

The chain joins TRBV7-2 to TRBJ1-1, with 7 nucleotides matching TRBD1. Germline V gene data show CDR1 as SGHTA and CDR2 as FQGNSA. CDR3 length equals 14 residues. With V trimmed by 5 bases and J by 3 bases, 6 bases remained unmatched. DNA of the CDR3: TGTGCCAGCAGCCGCCGAGGGGGCTACACTGAAGCTTTCTTT. Translating it yields CASSRRGGYTEAFF.

This sequence joins TRBV28 and TRBJ1-6; maybe TRBD1 (5 bases). The CDR3 is made up of 14 amino acids. The germline CDR1 and CDR2 sequences are MDHEN and SYDVKM. V was pared by 2 bases and J by 14 bases, with 16 bases between. The CDR3: CASSLHGTSSTLHF. Written as DNA, the CDR3 is TGTGCCAGCAGTTTACACGGGACCTCTTCGACCCTCCACTTT.

V and J are TRBV13 and TRBJ2-3; 7 bases match TRBD2. The CDR3 is 15 residues long. Trimming took 6 bases from V and 0 from J; bases not matched to a gene: 6. Germline V gives CDR1 PRHDT, CDR2 FYEKMQ (reference sequence). Here the CDR3 reads CASREFGRSTDTQYF. The CDR3 region has the DNA TGTGCCAGCAGAGAATTCGGGAGGAGCACAGATACGCAGTATTTT.

The V gene is TRBV19, the J gene TRBJ1-5, with D tentatively TRBD1 (6 bases). There are 12 residues in the CDR3. Germline CDR1 LNHDA, CDR2 SQIVND (reference sequence). V was cut by 6 bases and J by 5 bases, with 8 bases left in between. For the CDR3, the DNA is TGTGCCAGTAGGGACAGCGATCAGCCCCAGCATTTT. Its protein product is CASRDSDQPQHF.

CDR3 protein: CASSLGGVSGNTIYF. The CDR3, as DNA: TGTGCCAGCAGTCTCGGGGGGGTCTCTGGAAACACCATATATTTT. The chain has TRBV28 and TRBJ1-3; a weak D match, TRBD1 (5 bases). This CDR3 comprises 15 residues. Germline CDR1 is MDHEN and CDR2 is SYDVKM. Trimming took 5 bases from V and 0 from J, leaving 11 bases between them. Full variable domain (remainder filled in from reference TRBV28 and TRBJ1-3): DVKVTQSSRYLVKRTGEKVFLECVQDMDHENMFWYRQDPGLGLRLIYFSYDVKMKEKGDIPEGYSVSREKKERFSLILESASTNQTSMYLCASSLGGVSGNTIYFGEGSWLTVV.

This clone appeared once. The CDR3 region has the DNA TGCGCCAGCAGCCATGGACTAGCGGGAACCTCCTACGAGCAGTACTTC. Translation gives CASSHGLAGTSYEQYF. This chain uses TRBV4-3 with TRBJ2-7; the match to TRBD2 covers 12 bases. V was clipped by 3 bases and J by 0 bases; unmatched bases: 3. CDR3 length: 16 amino acids. Per germline, CDR1 LGHNA and CDR2 YSLEER.

The gene calls are TRBV2 and TRBJ2-1, with 9 positions matching TRBD2. The CDR3 consists of 20 residues. Trimming cost V 2 bases and J 2 bases; bases outside gene matches: 16. The germline V gene has CDR1 SNHLY and CDR2 FYNNEI. CDR3 sequence reads: CASSENPWLAGRNAYNEQFF. For the CDR3, the DNA is TGTGCCAGCAGTGAAAACCCCTGGCTAGCGGGACGAAACGCCTACAATGAGCAGTTCTTC.

The chain employs TRBV2 and TRBJ2-7; D is possibly TRBD1 (5 bases). Germline CDR1 reads SNHLY; CDR2 reads FYNNEI. V was clipped by 7 bases and J by 3 bases, with 10 bases between them. This CDR3 region has 12 residues. CDR3 amino acids: CASMTQVYEQYF. CDR3 nucleotides: TGTGCCAGCATGACACAGGTCTACGAGCAGTACTTC.

CDR3 DNA sequence: TGTGCCAGCAGCCAAACCACGCCGAACACTGAAGCTTTCTTT. The encoded protein is CASSQTTPNTEAFF. This chain links TRBV16 with TRBJ1-1; D is uncertain. The CDR3 consists of 14 residues. V was cut by 2 bases and J by 1 base, with 8 bases left in between. CDR1 is KGHSY and CDR2 is FQNENV in the germline V gene.

The chain couples TRBV28 to TRBJ2-1; D call uncertain. CDR1 MDHEN and CDR2 SYDVKM come from the germline V gene. Between the trimmed V and J ends, which lost 3 bases and 6 bases, there was a span of 9 bases. The CDR3 extends over 13 amino acids. The DNA for the CDR3 is TGTGCCAGCAGTTTCGCCCGTGGCAATGAGCAGTTCTTC. Translated: CASSFARGNEQFF.

The chain is built from TRBV11-2 and TRBJ1-1; 7 nucleotides agree with TRBD1. Germline V lookup: CDR1 SGHAT, CDR2 FQNNGV. CDR3 length equals 13 residues. V was pared by 6 bases and J by 4 bases, with 5 bases of the junction left unmatched. CDR3 coding DNA: TGTGCCAGCAGAGTCAACAGGGGCACTGAAGCTTTCTTT. Protein: CASRVNRGTEAFF. Supplemented by reference TRBV11-2 and TRBJ1-1, the full variable domain reads EAGVAQSPRYKIIEKRQSVAFWCNPISGHATLYWYQQILGQGPKLLIQFQNNGVVDDSQLPKDRFSAERLKGVDSTLKIQPAKLEDSAVYLCASRVNRGTEAFFGQGTRLTVV.

The rearrangement uses TRBV16 and TRBJ1-5, with TRBD1 identical over 7 bases. The CDR3 has 17 residues. Germline loops: CDR1 KGHSY, CDR2 FQNENV. The ends lost 4 bases at V and 0 bases at J; junction bases unmatched: 9. The CDR3 sequence: CASSPLQGGSSNQPQHF. The CDR3 nucleotides read TGTGCCAGCAGCCCACTTCAGGGGGGGAGTAGCAATCAGCCCCAGCATTTT.

CDR3 sequence reads: CATSRVDGSGELFF. The DNA of the CDR3 is TGTGCCACCAGCAGAGTTGACGGTTCCGGGGAGCTGTTTTTT. The chain links TRBV15 to TRBJ2-2, with D unclear. There are 14 residues in the CDR3. Trimming removed 1 base from V and 6 bases from J, with 9 bases in between. Germline values: CDR1 LNHNV, CDR2 YYDKDF (reference sequence).

In nucleotides, the CDR3 is TGCGCCAGCAGTGAGTCGTCCGCCCGAAATGAGCAGTTCTTC. This encodes CASSESSARNEQFF. The chain links TRBV10-1 to TRBJ2-1; D gene unclear. The germline V gene has CDR1 WNHNN and CDR2 SYGVQD (reference sequence). The V end lost 0 bases, the J end lost 7 bases, and 10 bases lay between the germline ends. The CDR3 spans 14 residues.

This CDR3 reads CASSLIPRVKPQHF. In nucleotides, the CDR3 is TGTGCCAGCAGCTTAATCCCCAGGGTGAAACCCCAGCATTTT. The chain links TRBV7-3 to TRBJ1-5; TRBD1 is a possible D gene (5 bases). This CDR3 region has 14 residues. Germline loops: CDR1 SGHTA, CDR2 FQGTGA. Trimming took 1 base from V and 10 from J, leaving 14 bases between them.